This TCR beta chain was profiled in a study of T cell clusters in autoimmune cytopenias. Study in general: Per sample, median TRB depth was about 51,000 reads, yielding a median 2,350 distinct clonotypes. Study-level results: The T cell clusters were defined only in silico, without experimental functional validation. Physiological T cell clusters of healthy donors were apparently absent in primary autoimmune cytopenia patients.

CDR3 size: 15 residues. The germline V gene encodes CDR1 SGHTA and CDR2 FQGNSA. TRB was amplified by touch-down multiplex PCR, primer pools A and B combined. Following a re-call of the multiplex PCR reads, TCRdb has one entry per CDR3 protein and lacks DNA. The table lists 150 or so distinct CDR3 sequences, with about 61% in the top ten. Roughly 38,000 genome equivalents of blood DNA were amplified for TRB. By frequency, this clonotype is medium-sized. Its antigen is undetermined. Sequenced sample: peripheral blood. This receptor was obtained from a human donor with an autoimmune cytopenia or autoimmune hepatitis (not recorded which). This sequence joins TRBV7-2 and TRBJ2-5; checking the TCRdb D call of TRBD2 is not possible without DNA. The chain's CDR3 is CASSPLAGGQETQYF.